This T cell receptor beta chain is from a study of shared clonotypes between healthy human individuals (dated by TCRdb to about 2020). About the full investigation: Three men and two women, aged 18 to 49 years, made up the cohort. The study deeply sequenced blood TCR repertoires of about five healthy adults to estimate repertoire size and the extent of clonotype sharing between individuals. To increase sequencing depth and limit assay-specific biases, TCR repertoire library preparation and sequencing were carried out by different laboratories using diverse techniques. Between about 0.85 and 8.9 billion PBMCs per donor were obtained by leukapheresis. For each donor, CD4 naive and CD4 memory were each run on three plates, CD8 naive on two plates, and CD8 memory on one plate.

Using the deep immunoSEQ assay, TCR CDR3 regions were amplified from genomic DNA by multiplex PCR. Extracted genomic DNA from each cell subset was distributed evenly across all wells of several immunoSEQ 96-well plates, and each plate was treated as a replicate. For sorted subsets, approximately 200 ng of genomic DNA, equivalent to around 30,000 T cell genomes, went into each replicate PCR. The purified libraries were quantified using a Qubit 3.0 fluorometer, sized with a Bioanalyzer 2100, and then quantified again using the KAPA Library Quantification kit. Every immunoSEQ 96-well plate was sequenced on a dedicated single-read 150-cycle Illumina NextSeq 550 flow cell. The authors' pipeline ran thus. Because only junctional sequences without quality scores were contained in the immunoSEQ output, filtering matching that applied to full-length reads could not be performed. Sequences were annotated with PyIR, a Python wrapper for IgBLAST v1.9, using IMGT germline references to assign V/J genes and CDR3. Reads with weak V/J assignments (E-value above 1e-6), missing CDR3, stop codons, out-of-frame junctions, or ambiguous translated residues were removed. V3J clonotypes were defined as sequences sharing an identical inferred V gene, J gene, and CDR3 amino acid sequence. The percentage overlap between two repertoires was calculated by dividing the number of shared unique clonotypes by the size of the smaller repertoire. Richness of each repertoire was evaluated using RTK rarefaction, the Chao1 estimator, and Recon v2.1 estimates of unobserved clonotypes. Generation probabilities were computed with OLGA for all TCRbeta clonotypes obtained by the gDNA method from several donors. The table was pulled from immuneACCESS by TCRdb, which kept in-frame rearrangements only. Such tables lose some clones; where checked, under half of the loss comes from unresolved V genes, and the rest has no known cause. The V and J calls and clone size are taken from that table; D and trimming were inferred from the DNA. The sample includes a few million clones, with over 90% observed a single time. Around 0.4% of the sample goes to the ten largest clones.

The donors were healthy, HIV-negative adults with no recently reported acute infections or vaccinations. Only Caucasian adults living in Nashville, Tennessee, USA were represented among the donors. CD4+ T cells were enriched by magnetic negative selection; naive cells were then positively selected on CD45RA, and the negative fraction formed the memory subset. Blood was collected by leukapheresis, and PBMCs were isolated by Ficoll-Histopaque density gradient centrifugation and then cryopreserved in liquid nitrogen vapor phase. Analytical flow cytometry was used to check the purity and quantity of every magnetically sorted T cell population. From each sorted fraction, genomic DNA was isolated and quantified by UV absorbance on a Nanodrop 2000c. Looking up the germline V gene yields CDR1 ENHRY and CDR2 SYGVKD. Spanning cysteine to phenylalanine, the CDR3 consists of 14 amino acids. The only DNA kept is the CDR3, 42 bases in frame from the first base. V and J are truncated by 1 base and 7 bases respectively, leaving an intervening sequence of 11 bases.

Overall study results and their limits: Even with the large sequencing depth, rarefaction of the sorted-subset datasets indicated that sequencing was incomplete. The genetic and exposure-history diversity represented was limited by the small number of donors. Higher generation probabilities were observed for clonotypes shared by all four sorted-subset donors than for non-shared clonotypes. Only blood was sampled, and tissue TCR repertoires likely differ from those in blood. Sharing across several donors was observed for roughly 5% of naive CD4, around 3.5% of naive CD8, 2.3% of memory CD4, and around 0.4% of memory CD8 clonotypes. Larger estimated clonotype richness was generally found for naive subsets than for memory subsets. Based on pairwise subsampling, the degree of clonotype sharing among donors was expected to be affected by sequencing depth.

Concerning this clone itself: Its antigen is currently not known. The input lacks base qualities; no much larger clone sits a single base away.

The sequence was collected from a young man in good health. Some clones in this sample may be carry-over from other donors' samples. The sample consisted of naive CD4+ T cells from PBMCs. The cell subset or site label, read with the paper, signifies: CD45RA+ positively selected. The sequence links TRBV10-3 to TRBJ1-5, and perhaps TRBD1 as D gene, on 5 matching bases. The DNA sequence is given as TGTGCCATCAGTGAGTTGGACAATGGGCAGCCCCAGCATTTT. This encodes CAISELDNGQPQHF.